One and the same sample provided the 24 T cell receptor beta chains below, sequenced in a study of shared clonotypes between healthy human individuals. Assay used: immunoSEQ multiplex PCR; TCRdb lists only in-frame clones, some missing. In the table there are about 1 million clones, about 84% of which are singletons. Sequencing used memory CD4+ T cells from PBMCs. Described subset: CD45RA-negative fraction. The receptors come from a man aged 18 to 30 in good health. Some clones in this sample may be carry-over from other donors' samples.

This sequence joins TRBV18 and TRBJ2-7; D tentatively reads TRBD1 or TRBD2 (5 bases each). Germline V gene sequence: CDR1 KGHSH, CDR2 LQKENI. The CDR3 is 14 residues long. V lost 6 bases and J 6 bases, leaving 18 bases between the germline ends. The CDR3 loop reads CASSPGTPSLEQYF. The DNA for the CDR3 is TGTGCCAGCTCCCCCGGGACCCCTTCTCTCGAGCAGTACTTC.

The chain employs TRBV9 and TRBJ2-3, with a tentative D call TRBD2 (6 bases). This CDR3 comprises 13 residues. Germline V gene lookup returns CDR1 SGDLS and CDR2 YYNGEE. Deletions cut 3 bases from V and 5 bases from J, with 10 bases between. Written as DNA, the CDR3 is TGTGCCAGCAGCGCGGGACTCTTAGATACGCAGTATTTT. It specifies CASSAGLLDTQYF.

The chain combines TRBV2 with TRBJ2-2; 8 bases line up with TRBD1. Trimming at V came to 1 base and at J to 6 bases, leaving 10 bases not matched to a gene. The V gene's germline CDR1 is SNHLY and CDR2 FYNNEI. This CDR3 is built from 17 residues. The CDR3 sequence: CASSEGRARGLAGELFF. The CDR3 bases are TGTGCCAGCAGTGAAGGGAGGGCCAGGGGGCTGGCCGGGGAGCTGTTTTTT.

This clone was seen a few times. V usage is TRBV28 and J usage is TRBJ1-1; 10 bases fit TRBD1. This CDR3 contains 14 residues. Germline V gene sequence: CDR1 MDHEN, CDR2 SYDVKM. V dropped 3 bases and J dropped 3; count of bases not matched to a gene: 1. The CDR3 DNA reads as TGTGCCAGCAGTTTCGGGACAGGGGACACTGAAGCTTTCTTT. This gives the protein CASSFGTGDTEAFF.

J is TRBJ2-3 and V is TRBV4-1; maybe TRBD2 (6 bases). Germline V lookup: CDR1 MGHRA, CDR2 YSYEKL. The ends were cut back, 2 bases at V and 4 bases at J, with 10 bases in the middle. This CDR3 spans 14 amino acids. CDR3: CASSQMLAPDTQYF. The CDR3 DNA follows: TGCGCCAGCAGCCAAATGCTAGCGCCAGATACGCAGTATTTT.

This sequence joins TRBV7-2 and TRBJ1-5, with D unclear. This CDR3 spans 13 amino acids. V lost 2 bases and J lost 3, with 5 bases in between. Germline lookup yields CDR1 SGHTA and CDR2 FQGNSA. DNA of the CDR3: TGTGCCAGCAGCTTACGTAACAATCAGCCCCAGCATTTT. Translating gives CASSLRNNQPQHF.

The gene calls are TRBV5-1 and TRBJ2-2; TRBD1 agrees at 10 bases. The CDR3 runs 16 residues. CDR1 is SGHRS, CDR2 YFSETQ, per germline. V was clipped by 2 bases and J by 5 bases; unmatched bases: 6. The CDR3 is CASSFLPGQGTGELFF. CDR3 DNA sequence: TGCGCCAGCAGCTTTCTTCCGGGACAGGGGACCGGGGAGCTGTTTTTT. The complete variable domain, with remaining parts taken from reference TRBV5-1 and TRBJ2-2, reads KAGVTQTPRYLIKTRGQQVTLSCSPISGHRSVSWYQQTPGQGLQFLFEYFSETQRNKGNFPGRFSGRQFSNSRSEMNVSTLELGDSALYLCASSFLPGQGTGELFFGEGSRLTVL.

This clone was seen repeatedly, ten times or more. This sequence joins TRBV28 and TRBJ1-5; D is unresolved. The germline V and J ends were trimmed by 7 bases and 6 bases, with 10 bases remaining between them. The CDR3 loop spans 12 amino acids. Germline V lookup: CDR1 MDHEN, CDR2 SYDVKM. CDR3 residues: CASTLRSQPQHF. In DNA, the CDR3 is TGTGCCAGCACCTTACGGAGTCAGCCCCAGCATTTT.

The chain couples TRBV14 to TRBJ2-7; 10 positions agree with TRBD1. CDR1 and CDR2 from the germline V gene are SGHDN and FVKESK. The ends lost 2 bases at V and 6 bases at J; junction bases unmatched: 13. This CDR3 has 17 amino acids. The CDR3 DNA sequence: TGTGCCAGCAGCCAAAAGACAGGGGGCGCCTATTGGGGCGAGCAGTACTTC. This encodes CASSQKTGGAYWGEQYF.

CDR3: CASSGGLAGGENEQFF. CDR3 DNA: TGTGCCAGCAGCGGGGGACTAGCGGGAGGAGAGAATGAGCAGTTCTTC. This chain links TRBV9 with TRBJ2-1, with 15 bases matching TRBD2. The CDR3 length is 16 residues. The ends lost 3 bases at V and 7 bases at J; junction bases unmatched: 5. Germline CDR1 is SGDLS and CDR2 is YYNGEE.

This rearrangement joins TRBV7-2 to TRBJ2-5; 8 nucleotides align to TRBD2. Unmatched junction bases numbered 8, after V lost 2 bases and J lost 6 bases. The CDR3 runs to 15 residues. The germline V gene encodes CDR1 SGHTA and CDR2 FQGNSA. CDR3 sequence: CASSLTSGSVQTQYF. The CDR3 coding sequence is TGTGCCAGCAGCTTAACTAGCGGCTCGGTGCAGACCCAGTACTTC.

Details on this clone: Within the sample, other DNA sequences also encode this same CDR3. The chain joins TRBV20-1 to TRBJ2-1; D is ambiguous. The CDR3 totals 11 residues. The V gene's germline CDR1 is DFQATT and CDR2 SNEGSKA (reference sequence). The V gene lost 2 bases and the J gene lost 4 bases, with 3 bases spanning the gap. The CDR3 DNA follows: TGCAGTGCTAGAAATTACAATGAGCAGTTCTTC. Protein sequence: CSARNYNEQFF.

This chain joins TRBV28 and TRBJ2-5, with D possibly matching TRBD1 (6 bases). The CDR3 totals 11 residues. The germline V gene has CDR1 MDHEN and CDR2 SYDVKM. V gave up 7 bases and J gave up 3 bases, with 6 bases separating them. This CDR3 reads CASNREETQYF. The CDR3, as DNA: TGTGCCAGCAACAGGGAAGAGACCCAGTACTTC.

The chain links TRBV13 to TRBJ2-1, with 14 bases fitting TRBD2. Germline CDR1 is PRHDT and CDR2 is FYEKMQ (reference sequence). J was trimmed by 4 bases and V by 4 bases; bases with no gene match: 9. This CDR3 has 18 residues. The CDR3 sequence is CASSSRLAGGQRYNEQFF. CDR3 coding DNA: TGTGCCAGCAGCTCCAGACTAGCGGGAGGGCAAAGGTACAATGAGCAGTTCTTC.

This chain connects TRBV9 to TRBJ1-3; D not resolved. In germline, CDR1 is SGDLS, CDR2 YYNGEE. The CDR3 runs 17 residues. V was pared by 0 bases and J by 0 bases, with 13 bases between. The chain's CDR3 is CASSVVGTSSSGNTIYF. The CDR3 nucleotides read TGTGCCAGCAGCGTAGTGGGCACTTCTAGCTCTGGAAACACCATATATTTT.

The CDR3 region has the DNA TGTGCCAGCAGCTTGGCCATAGGGTTAATTGGCGAGCAGTACTTC. Its protein product is CASSLAIGLIGEQYF. V usage is TRBV5-5 and J usage is TRBJ2-7, with unresolved D. The CDR3 covers 15 residues. The germline V and J ends were trimmed by 0 bases and 6 bases, with 16 bases remaining between them. CDR1 and CDR2 (germline): SGHKS, YYEKEE (reference sequence).

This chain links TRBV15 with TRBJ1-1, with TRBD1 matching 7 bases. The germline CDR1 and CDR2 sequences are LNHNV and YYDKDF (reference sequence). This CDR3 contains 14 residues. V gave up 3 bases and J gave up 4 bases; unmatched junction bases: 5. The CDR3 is CATSSRGFGTEAFF. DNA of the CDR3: TGTGCCACCAGCAGCAGGGGGTTTGGCACTGAAGCTTTCTTT.

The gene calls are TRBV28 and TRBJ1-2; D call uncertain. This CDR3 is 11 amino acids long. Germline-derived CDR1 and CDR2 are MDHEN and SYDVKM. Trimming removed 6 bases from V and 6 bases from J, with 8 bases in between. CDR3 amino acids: CASSGWDGYTF. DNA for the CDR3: TGTGCCAGCAGCGGTTGGGATGGCTACACCTTC.

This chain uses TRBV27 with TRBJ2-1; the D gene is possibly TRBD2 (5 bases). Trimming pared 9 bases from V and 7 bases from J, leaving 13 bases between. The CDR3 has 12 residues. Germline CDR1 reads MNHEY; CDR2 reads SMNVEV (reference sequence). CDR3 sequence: CASGHSDNEQFF. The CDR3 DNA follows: TGTGCCAGTGGGCATAGCGATAATGAGCAGTTCTTC.

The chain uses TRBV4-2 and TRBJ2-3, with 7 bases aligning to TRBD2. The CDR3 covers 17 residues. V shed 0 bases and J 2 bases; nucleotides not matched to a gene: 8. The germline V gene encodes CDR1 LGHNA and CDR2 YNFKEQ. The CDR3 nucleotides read TGTGCCAGCAGCCAAGAGAAGGGGCTAGCGGACACAGATACGCAGTATTTT. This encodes CASSQEKGLADTDTQYF.

The CDR3 DNA is TGTGCCAGCAGTGAGGGCCAGTCGAATAATTCACCCCTCCACTTT. This translates into CASSEGQSNNSPLHF. The chain links TRBV6-1 to TRBJ1-6; the D is unclear. The V end was cut by 3 bases, the J end by 5 bases, with 11 bases between. Per the germline V gene, CDR1 is MNHNS and CDR2 is SASEGT. This CDR3 is 15 amino acids long.

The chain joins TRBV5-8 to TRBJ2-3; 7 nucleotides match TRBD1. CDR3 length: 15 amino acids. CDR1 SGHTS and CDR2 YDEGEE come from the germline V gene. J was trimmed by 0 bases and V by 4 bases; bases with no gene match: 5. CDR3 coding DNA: TGTGCCAGCAGCCTGGGACAGATGAGCACAGATACGCAGTATTTT. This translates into CASSLGQMSTDTQYF.

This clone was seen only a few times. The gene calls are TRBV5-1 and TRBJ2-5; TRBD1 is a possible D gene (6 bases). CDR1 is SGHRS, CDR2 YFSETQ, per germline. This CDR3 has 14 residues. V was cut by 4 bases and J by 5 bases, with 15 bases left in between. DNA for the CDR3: TGCGCCAGCAGCCTTCAGGGCCAGGGGGAGACCCAGTACTTC. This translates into CASSLQGQGETQYF.

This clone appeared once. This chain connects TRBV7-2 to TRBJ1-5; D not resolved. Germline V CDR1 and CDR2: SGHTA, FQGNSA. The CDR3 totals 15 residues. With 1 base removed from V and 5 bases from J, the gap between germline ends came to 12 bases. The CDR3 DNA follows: TGTGCCAGCAGCTTAGTCGGCTACCTCGATCAGCCCCAGCATTTT. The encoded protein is CASSLVGYLDQPQHF.